The sample holds many counts of the clone carrying this T cell receptor (beta chain). The data derive from a study of T cells after yellow fever vaccination. Whole-study findings and limits: Researchers cautioned that FACS-sorted repertoires could harbor abundant clonotypes contaminating from the bulk population.

TCRdb fed the 5' RACE reads into MiXCR, producing one record per CDR3 protein. The sample includes about 46,000 distinct CDR3 sequences, 6% to 7% of them seen just once. This sample comprised PBMCs, either bulk or a sorted T-cell subset (CD4+, CD8+, memory, or dextramer-sorted; not recorded which), obtained 45 days after the yellow fever booster vaccination. This receptor was identified in a man younger than 40 who received the YFV17D yellow fever vaccine.

The DNA for the CDR3 is TGTGCCAGCAGCTTAGTGGCAGACTATGGCTACACCTTC. Its protein product is CASSLVADYGYTF. The chain joins TRBV7-2 to TRBJ1-2; D is unresolved. Germline V gene sequence: CDR1 SGHTA, CDR2 FQGNSA. The CDR3 has 13 residues. V was cut by 1 base and J by 3 bases, with 6 bases left in between.